These 21 T cell receptor beta chains originate from one sample sequenced in a study of cytomegalovirus exposure and HLA in healthy donors. The data were produced by immunoSEQ multiplex PCR, yet TCRdb's version contains in-frame clones alone and is incomplete. Of 100,000 to 150,000 clones listed, about 96% are singletons. Sequencing was done on a sample of PBMCs. Receptor source: a young man in good health and CMV-seronegative.

The chain has TRBV7-2 and TRBJ2-7; 8 positions match TRBD2. CDR1 and CDR2 from the germline V gene are SGHTA and FQGNSA. V was clipped by 6 bases and J by 5 bases; unmatched bases: 9. The CDR3 is made up of 14 amino acids. Here the CDR3 DNA reads TGTGCCAGCAGTACTAGCGGACGTTCGAACGAGCAGTACTTC. Protein sequence: CASSTSGRSNEQYF.

The CDR3 DNA reads TGCGCCAGCAGCTTTGTGGGACTAGCGGGAGGGCCCCCCTACAATGAGCAGTTCTTC. As protein: CASSFVGLAGGPPYNEQFF. This chain links TRBV5-1 with TRBJ2-1; 16 bases line up with TRBD2. The CDR3 totals 19 residues. After removal of 2 bases from V and 2 bases from J, the junction contained 7 bases not matched to a gene. Looked up from germline, CDR1 is SGHRS and CDR2 is YFSETQ.

J is TRBJ2-2 and V is TRBV7-3; D may be TRBD2 (6 bases). Trimming cost V 9 bases and J 2 bases, with 13 bases left between them. Germline lookup yields CDR1 SGHTA and CDR2 FQGTGA. The CDR3 extends over 14 amino acids. CDR3 residues: CASGRGANTGELFF. CDR3 coding DNA: TGTGCCAGTGGGCGGGGAGCCAACACCGGGGAGCTGTTTTTT.

This clone showed up just once. The CDR3 reads CASSSPGLAGYNEQFF. In DNA, the CDR3 is TGTGCCAGCAGTTCACCGGGACTAGCGGGGTACAATGAGCAGTTCTTC. The chain joins TRBV27 to TRBJ2-1, with 13 bases aligning to TRBD2. Germline-derived CDR1 and CDR2 are MNHEY and SMNVEV (reference sequence). This CDR3 spans 16 amino acids. Trimming at V came to 4 bases and at J to 4 bases, leaving 4 bases not matched to a gene.

V and J are TRBV27 and TRBJ2-1; 7 positions match TRBD2. The CDR3 has 14 amino acids. In germline, CDR1 is MNHEY, CDR2 SMNVEV (reference sequence). J lost 5 bases, V lost 4 bases, and 5 bases had no gene match. The CDR3 spells CASSWASGDNEQFF. The DNA of the CDR3 is TGTGCCAGCAGTTGGGCTAGCGGAGACAATGAGCAGTTCTTC.

The J gene is TRBJ1-2, the V gene TRBV28, with TRBD1 identical over 8 bases. The CDR3 contains 16 residues. In germline, CDR1 is MDHEN, CDR2 SYDVKM. V trimming: 3 bases; J trimming: 7 bases; junction bases outside the gene matches: 13. The CDR3: CASSFGTGVLEFGYTF. CDR3 DNA sequence: TGTGCCAGCAGTTTCGGGACAGGCGTTCTCGAGTTTGGCTACACCTTC.

DNA for the CDR3: TGTGCCAGCATCCCGGGACAGCATAACACTGAAGCTTTCTTT. It specifies CASIPGQHNTEAFF. The V gene is TRBV6-1, the J gene TRBJ1-1; 7 bases agree with TRBD1. With 7 bases clipped from V and 2 bases from J, the junction kept 7 bases outside the gene matches. In germline, CDR1 is MNHNS, CDR2 SASEGT. This CDR3 is built from 14 residues.

The rearrangement uses TRBV6-1 and TRBJ2-2; 10 positions agree with TRBD1. This CDR3 comprises 15 residues. Germline loops: CDR1 MNHNS, CDR2 SASEGT. The V gene end was trimmed by 4 bases and the J gene end by 3 bases; junction bases not matched to a gene: 2. CDR3 region: CASSVGTGDTGELFF. For the CDR3, the DNA is TGTGCCAGCAGTGTAGGGACAGGGGACACCGGGGAGCTGTTTTTT.

V gene TRBV5-1 combines with J gene TRBJ2-5; D is perhaps TRBD2 (6 bases). CDR3 length: 17 amino acids. Trimming removed 0 bases from V and 5 bases from J, with 20 bases in between. CDR1 is SGHRS, CDR2 YFSETQ, per germline. The CDR3: CASSLALSTRAGETQYF. CDR3 sequence (DNA): TGCGCCAGCAGCTTGGCTCTCTCGACTAGGGCGGGGGAGACCCAGTACTTC.

The chain carries TRBV27 and TRBJ2-7, with 11 bases aligning to TRBD1. Germline-derived CDR1 and CDR2 are MNHEY and SMNVEV (reference sequence). The CDR3 length is 14 residues. Trimming removed 5 bases from V and 5 bases from J; junction bases left unmatched: 5. CDR3 in DNA: TGTGCCAGCAGTCCTGGGACAGGGGGTAACGAGCAGTACTTC. Translation: CASSPGTGGNEQYF.

This clone was picked up a small number of times. J is TRBJ2-1 and V is TRBV19; D might be TRBD2 (6 bases). The germline CDR1 and CDR2 sequences are LNHDA and SQIVND (reference sequence). The V end was cut by 2 bases, the J end by 15 bases, with 17 bases between. The CDR3 extends over 13 amino acids. The CDR3 here is CASSINRGEALFF. DNA of the CDR3: TGTGCCAGTAGTATAAATCGCGGGGAGGCTCTGTTCTTC.

The chain joins TRBV19 to TRBJ1-1; 8 positions match TRBD1. V was pared by 3 bases and J by 5 bases, with 5 bases of the junction left unmatched. The CDR3 length is 14 residues. The germline V gene encodes CDR1 LNHDA and CDR2 SQIVND (reference sequence). CDR3 sequence: CASSMDREETEAFF. CDR3 sequence (DNA): TGTGCCAGTAGTATGGACAGGGAAGAAACTGAAGCTTTCTTT.

J is TRBJ2-7 and V is TRBV28, with 8 nucleotides matching TRBD2. The CDR3 is 12 residues long. The V segment lost 7 bases and the J segment 12 bases; nucleotides outside the gene matches: 11. Per the germline V gene, CDR1 is MDHEN and CDR2 is SYDVKM. CDR3 in DNA: TGTGCCAGCACCCCGTTAGCGGGAATTATGTACTTC. Amino acid sequence: CASTPLAGIMYF.

The chain joins TRBV11-3 to TRBJ1-3; D call uncertain. The length of the CDR3 is 13 residues. V gave up 5 bases and J gave up 3 bases, with 8 bases separating them. Germline V lookup: CDR1 SGHNT, CDR2 YENEEA. Here the CDR3 DNA reads TGTGCCAGCAGCCGAGAGGATGGAAACACCATATATTTT. Translated, it gives CASSREDGNTIYF.

The chain employs TRBV6-6 and TRBJ2-1, with D perhaps matching TRBD2 (5 bases). Germline values: CDR1 MNHNY, CDR2 SVGAGI (reference sequence). This CDR3 has 13 residues. The germline V and J ends were trimmed by 8 bases and 4 bases, with 12 bases remaining between them. The CDR3 is CASGPWEYNEQFF. For the CDR3, the DNA is TGTGCCAGCGGACCGTGGGAGTACAATGAGCAGTTCTTC.

In nucleotides, the CDR3 is TGCGCCAGCAGCCACCGTTGGCTAGCGGGAGCATCAGATACGCAGTATTTT. Its protein is CASSHRWLAGASDTQYF. The chain recombines TRBV4-3 with TRBJ2-3, with 10 bases lining up with TRBD2. This CDR3 spans 17 amino acids. V was pared by 3 bases and J by 4 bases, with 10 bases of the junction left unmatched. Germline-derived CDR1 and CDR2 are LGHNA and YSLEER.

The rearrangement uses TRBV6-5 and TRBJ2-6; TRBD1 might be the D (5 bases). The CDR3 covers 14 residues. Per germline, CDR1 MNHEY and CDR2 SVGAGI. CDR3 sequence reads: CVIGARAGANVLTF. The CDR3 nucleotides read TGTGTCATAGGGGCCCGGGCCGGGGCCAACGTCCTGACTTTC.

This chain joins TRBV7-2 and TRBJ2-5, with 8 bases lining up with TRBD1. V dropped 1 base and J dropped 1; count of bases not matched to a gene: 5. The CDR3 covers 16 residues. Germline V lookup: CDR1 SGHTA, CDR2 FQGNSA. This CDR3 reads CASSLGSGTGQETQYF. CDR3 DNA sequence: TGTGCCAGCAGCTTAGGGTCCGGGACAGGCCAAGAGACCCAGTACTTC.

This chain connects TRBV13 to TRBJ2-6, with D uncertain. V lost 0 bases to trimming and J lost 1 base, with 7 bases between them. CDR1 and CDR2 from the germline V gene are PRHDT and FYEKMQ (reference sequence). The CDR3 has 16 residues. In DNA form, the CDR3 reads TGTGCCAGCAGCTTAGGGGAGACGTCTGGGGCCAACGTCCTGACTTTC. Translating gives CASSLGETSGANVLTF. Complete variable domain (other parts from reference TRBV13 and TRBJ2-6): AAGVIQSPRHLIKEKRETATLKCYPIPRHDTVYWYQQGPGQDPQFLISFYEKMQSDKGSIPDRFSAQQFSDYHSELNMSSLELGDSALYFCASSLGETSGANVLTFGAGSRLTVL.

This chain uses TRBV30 with TRBJ1-1; 7 nucleotides agree with TRBD1. CDR1 and CDR2 (germline): GTSNPN, SVGIG (reference sequence). V shed 3 bases, J shed 1 base, and the junction held 2 bases outside the gene matches. This CDR3 region has 13 residues. The CDR3 sequence is CAWSGQANTEAFF. CDR3 sequence (DNA): TGTGCCTGGAGCGGACAGGCGAACACTGAAGCTTTCTTT. Using reference TRBV30 and TRBJ1-1 for the parts outside the CDR3, the full variable domain is SQTIHQWPATLVQPVGSPLSLECTVEGTSNPNLYWYRQAAGRGLQLLFYSVGIGQISSEVPQNLSASRPQDRQFILSSKKLLLSDSGFYLCAWSGQANTEAFFGQGTRLTVV.

To note about this clone: The same CDR3 is also encoded by other DNA sequences in this sample. The chain is built from TRBV7-2 and TRBJ1-3; 7 positions agree with TRBD1. The CDR3 contains 15 residues. V shed 5 bases and J 0 bases; nucleotides not matched to a gene: 4. Germline-derived CDR1 and CDR2 are SGHTA and FQGNSA. The CDR3 bases are TGTGCCAGCAGCCTGGACAGGTCCTCTGGAAACACCATATATTTT. Protein sequence: CASSLDRSSGNTIYF.